This entry describes one T cell receptor beta chain. Its specificity is unknown. CDR3 length: 14 amino acids. Germline V lookup: CDR1 MNHEY, CDR2 SVGAGI. V gave up 11 bases and J gave up 1 base, with 17 bases separating them. The sample is drawn from a study of cytomegalovirus exposure and HLA in healthy donors. Points from the study as a whole: Upon later analysis, TCR association rates were observed to vary by HLA locus, being highest for DRB1 and lowest for HLA-C.

Primers for the PCR totalled 60 Vbeta and 13 Jbeta. Sequencing used immunoSEQ multiplex PCR; TCRdb keeps in-frame clones, though not all of them. The sample comprises about 220,000 clones, roughly 88% of which are singletons, and 0.71% rests with the top ten. This TCR was recovered from a boy aged 2-9 years in good health and CMV-seronegative. Sequences were obtained from PBMCs. The rearrangement uses TRBV6-5 and TRBJ1-1, with TRBD1 as a possible D gene (6 bases). CDR3 bases: TGTGCCGGAAGTCGGACGACAGGGAACACTGAAGCTTTCTTT. This gives the protein CAGSRTTGNTEAFF.